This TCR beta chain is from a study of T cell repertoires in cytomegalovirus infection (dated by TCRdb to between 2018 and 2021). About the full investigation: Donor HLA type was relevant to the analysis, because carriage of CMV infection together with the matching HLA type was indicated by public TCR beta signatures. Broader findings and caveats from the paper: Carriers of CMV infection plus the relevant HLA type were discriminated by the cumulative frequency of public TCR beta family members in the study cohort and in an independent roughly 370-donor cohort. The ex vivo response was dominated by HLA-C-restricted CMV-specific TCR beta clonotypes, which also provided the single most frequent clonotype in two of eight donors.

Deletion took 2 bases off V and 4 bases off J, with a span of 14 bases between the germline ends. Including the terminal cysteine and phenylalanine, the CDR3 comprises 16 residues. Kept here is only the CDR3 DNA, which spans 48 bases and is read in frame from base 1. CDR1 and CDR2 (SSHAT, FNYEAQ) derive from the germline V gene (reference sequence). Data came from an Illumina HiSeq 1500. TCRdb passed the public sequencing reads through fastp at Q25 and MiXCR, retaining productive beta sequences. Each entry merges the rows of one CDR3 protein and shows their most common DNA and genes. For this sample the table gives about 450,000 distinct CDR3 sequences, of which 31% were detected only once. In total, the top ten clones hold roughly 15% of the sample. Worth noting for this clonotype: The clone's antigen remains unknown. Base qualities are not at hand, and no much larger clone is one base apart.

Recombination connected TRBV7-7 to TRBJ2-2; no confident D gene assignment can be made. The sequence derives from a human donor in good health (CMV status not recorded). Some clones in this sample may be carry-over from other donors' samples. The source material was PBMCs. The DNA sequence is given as TGTGCCAGCAGCTTAACCGCGGCGCTGCCCACCGGGGAGCTGTTTTTT. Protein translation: CASSLTAALPTGELFF.